These T cell receptor beta chains were read from a single sample in a study of CD8 T cells in ankylosing spondylitis. Each CDR3 protein gets one entry after TCRdb re-called the 5' RACE reads with MiXCR. Among 450,000 to 550,000 distinct CDR3 sequences listed, about 5.4% were seen once. The sequenced sample was blood, either unsorted or a sorted T cell fraction (not recorded which). These receptors were collected from a male donor with ankylosing spondylitis. The CDR3 runs from the conserved cysteine through the conserved F or W. The D gene is left open where the match is weak. Expanded clones are given a class, and other clones once, few, many or no size at all.

d_call j_call v_call clone_size cdr3_aa cdr3_nt
NA TRBJ2-1 TRBV6-2/TRBV6-3 many CASTNTRFWGNNEQFF TGTGCCAGCACCAATACCCGGTTTTGGGGTAACAATGAGCAGTTCTTC
NA TRBJ1-2 TRBV20-1 many CSARALSGYGYTF TGCAGTGCTAGAGCCCTGTCCGGCTATGGCTACACCTTC
NA TRBJ1-4 TRBV20-1 many CSARRVEKLFF TGCAGTGCTAGAAGGGTTGAAAAACTGTTTTTT
TRBD2 TRBJ2-7 TRBV11-2 many CASSSPLAALAGSYEQYF TGTGCCAGCAGCTCCCCCCTCGCCGCTTTAGCGGGATCCTACGAGCAGTACTTC
NA TRBJ1-5 TRBV18 many CASSPFQSNQPQHF TGTGCCAGCTCACCATTTCAAAGCAATCAGCCCCAGCATTTT
TRBD1 TRBJ2-1 TRBV3-1 NA CASSQDTGQAYNEQFF TGTGCCAGCAGCCAAGATACGGGACAGGCTTACAATGAGCAGTTCTTC
NA TRBJ2-5 TRBV9 many CASSVGGVWAAETQYF TGTGCCAGCAGCGTAGGTGGGGTGTGGGCTGCAGAGACCCAGTACTTC
TRBD2 TRBJ2-1 TRBV10-1 NA CASSRTSGRGFYNEQFF TGCGCCAGCAGCCGGACTAGCGGGAGAGGGTTTTACAATGAGCAGTTCTTC
TRBD2 TRBJ2-7 TRBV7-7 many CASSAASGRFYEQYF TGTGCTAGCAGCGCCGCTAGCGGGAGGTTCTACGAGCAGTACTTC
TRBD2 TRBJ2-1 TRBV11-2 many CASSLGSGLAVLNEQFF TGTGCCAGCAGCTTAGGGTCAGGACTAGCGGTTCTCAATGAGCAGTTCTTC
NA TRBJ1-5 TRBV12-3/TRBV12-4 many CASSGVGNQPQHF TGTGCCAGCAGTGGTGTCGGGAATCAGCCCCAGCATTTT
NA TRBJ1-5 TRBV9 many CASSVGGPNQPQHF TGTGCCAGCAGCGTAGGGGGCCCCAATCAGCCCCAGCATTTT
NA TRBJ2-1 TRBV7-2 many CASSFSPGGYNEQFF TGTGCCAGCAGCTTCTCGCCAGGGGGGTACAATGAGCAGTTCTTC
NA TRBJ2-3 TRBV20-1 many CSASRDGTTDTQYF TGCAGTGCTAGCCGGGACGGCACCACAGATACGCAGTATTTT
NA TRBJ1-6 TRBV11-2 many CASSLTGRGGSPLHF TGTGCCAGCAGCCTCACGGGCAGGGGAGGGTCACCCCTCCACTTT
NA TRBJ1-4 TRBV4-3 many CASSQGMDATNEKLFF TGCGCCAGCAGCCAAGGGATGGATGCAACTAATGAAAAACTGTTTTTT
NA TRBJ2-3 TRBV4-2 many CASSQRAGHTDTQYF TGTGCCAGCAGCCAACGGGCGGGTCACACAGATACGCAGTATTTT
TRBD1 TRBJ2-7 TRBV12-3/TRBV12-4 many CASSLSSPTDRSYEQYF TGTGCCAGCAGTTTAAGTTCCCCTACGGACAGGTCTTACGAGCAGTACTTC
TRBD1 TRBJ2-2 TRBV10-1 NA CASSLKDRGAGELFF TGCGCCAGCAGCCTAAAAGACAGGGGAGCCGGGGAGCTGTTTTTT
NA TRBJ1-2 TRBV28 many CASSLQDYGYTF TGTGCCAGCAGTTTACAGGACTATGGCTACACCTTC
NA TRBJ1-1 TRBV5-1 many CASSLEGGDTEAFF TGCGCCAGCAGCTTGGAGGGGGGTGACACTGAAGCTTTCTTT
NA TRBJ1-1 TRBV28 NA CASSSADPTEAFF TGTGCCAGCAGTTCAGCCGACCCCACTGAAGCTTTCTTT
NA TRBJ1-2 TRBV20-1 many CSARGGRGSGGYTF TGCAGTGCTAGAGGGGGCAGGGGTTCAGGAGGCTACACCTTC
TRBD1 TRBJ1-6 TRBV20-1 few CSARGDRGPGYNSPLHF TGCAGTGCTAGAGGGGACAGGGGCCCTGGTTATAATTCACCCCTCCACTTT
NA TRBJ2-2 TRBV5-1 NA CASSVRDRGLRAGELFF NA
NA TRBJ1-1 TRBV5-5 many CASSWRGGRRNTEAFF TGTGCCAGCAGCTGGAGGGGGGGGAGAAGGAACACTGAAGCTTTCTTT
NA TRBJ2-7 TRBV6-5 many CASSFRQAAPFHSYEQYF TGTGCCAGCAGTTTCCGACAGGCTGCCCCTTTCCACTCCTACGAGCAGTACTTC
NA TRBJ2-7 TRBV18 NA CASSPPGSGRTYEQYF TGTGCCAGCTCACCACCGGGCTCAGGCCGCACCTACGAGCAGTACTTC
TRBD1 TRBJ1-5 TRBV5-1 many CASSLGTGVNQPQHF TGCGCCAGCAGCTTGGGGACAGGGGTAAATCAGCCCCAGCATTTT
NA TRBJ2-2 TRBV7-9 many CASSLVRDGTGELFF TGTGCCAGCAGCTTAGTCAGGGACGGCACCGGGGAGCTGTTTTTT
TRBD1 TRBJ2-7 TRBV7-2 many CASSFRTGDSYEQYF TGTGCCAGCAGCTTCAGGACAGGGGATTCCTACGAGCAGTACTTC
TRBD1 TRBJ2-7 TRBV12-3/TRBV12-4 many CASSLGRGQGLEQYF TGTGCCAGCAGTTTAGGGAGGGGACAGGGGCTCGAGCAGTACTTC
NA TRBJ1-5 TRBV7-9 NA CASSLEDGYSNQPQHF TGTGCCAGCAGCTTAGAGGACGGATATAGCAATCAGCCCCAGCATTTT
NA TRBJ1-5 TRBV25-1 few CASSEEGVGQPQHF TGTGCCAGCAGTGAAGAAGGGGTAGGGCAGCCCCAGCATTTT
NA TRBJ2-2 TRBV5-1 many CASSFDGNTGELFF TGCGCCAGCAGCTTCGACGGAAACACCGGGGAGCTGTTTTTT
NA TRBJ1-1 TRBV7-2 many CASSLAAIPTTEAFF TGTGCCAGCAGCTTAGCCGCCATCCCAACCACTGAAGCTTTCTTT
NA TRBJ1-4 TRBV18 many CASSLGGADEKLFF TGTGCCAGCTCACTAGGAGGAGCGGACGAAAAACTGTTTTTT
NA TRBJ2-1 TRBV7-2 NA CASSMTRTYNEQFF TGTGCCAGCAGCATGACTAGGACCTACAATGAGCAGTTCTTC
TRBD1 TRBJ1-1 TRBV20-1 many CSASWAGQAKMTEAFF TGCAGTGCCAGTTGGGCGGGACAGGCGAAGATGACTGAAGCTTTCTTT
TRBD1 TRBJ1-1 TRBV7-2 many CASSPQGRGTEAFF TGTGCCAGCAGCCCACAGGGGAGGGGGACTGAAGCTTTCTTT
NA TRBJ2-5 TRBV5-1 many CASSLSTIQETQYF TGCGCCAGCAGCTTGTCCACAATCCAAGAGACCCAGTACTTC
NA TRBJ2-1 TRBV24-1 few CATSDPGRGDEQFF TGTGCCACCAGTGATCCCGGCCGAGGGGATGAGCAGTTCTTC
NA TRBJ1-5 TRBV12-3/TRBV12-4 many CASSLARVDQPQHF TGTGCCAGCAGTTTGGCTAGGGTTGATCAGCCCCAGCATTTT
NA TRBJ2-2 TRBV6-2/TRBV6-3 few CASSNGELFF TGTGCCAGCTCCAACGGGGAGCTGTTTTTT
NA TRBJ2-3 TRBV5-1 few CATSPGGSTDTQYF TGCGCCACCTCTCCCGGAGGGAGCACAGATACGCAGTATTTT
NA TRBJ2-5 TRBV6-1 many CASSGQGPQETQYF TGTGCCAGCAGTGGGCAGGGTCCCCAAGAGACCCAGTACTTC
TRBD1 TRBJ2-7 TRBV7-2 many CASSLAWTGLYEQYF TGTGCCAGCAGCTTAGCTTGGACAGGGCTCTACGAGCAGTACTTC
TRBD2 TRBJ2-1 TRBV7-2 many CASSPLAALYNEQFF TGTGCCAGCAGCCCACTAGCGGCCCTCTACAATGAGCAGTTCTTC
NA TRBJ2-1 TRBV18 NA CASTLSSRGEQFF TGTGCCAGCACCCTCTCTAGCAGGGGTGAGCAGTTCTTC
NA TRBJ2-1 TRBV4-2 many CASSQVSGVYNEQFF TGTGCCAGCAGCCAAGTATCAGGGGTCTACAATGAGCAGTTCTTC
NA TRBJ2-1 TRBV5-6 NA CASSQSGRVNNEQFF TGTGCCAGCAGCCAAAGCGGTCGCGTAAACAATGAGCAGTTCTTC
NA TRBJ2-5 TRBV7-8 few CASSPDLGLETQYF TGTGCCAGCAGCCCCGACCTGGGTCTGGAGACCCAGTACTTC
TRBD2 TRBJ2-3 TRBV20-1 many CSARVGGRATDTQYF TGCAGTGCTAGAGTAGGCGGGAGGGCCACAGATACGCAGTATTTT
NA TRBJ1-1 TRBV12-3/TRBV12-4 many CASSFGRQGSTEAFF TGTGCCAGCAGTTTTGGCCGCCAGGGGAGCACTGAAGCTTTCTTT